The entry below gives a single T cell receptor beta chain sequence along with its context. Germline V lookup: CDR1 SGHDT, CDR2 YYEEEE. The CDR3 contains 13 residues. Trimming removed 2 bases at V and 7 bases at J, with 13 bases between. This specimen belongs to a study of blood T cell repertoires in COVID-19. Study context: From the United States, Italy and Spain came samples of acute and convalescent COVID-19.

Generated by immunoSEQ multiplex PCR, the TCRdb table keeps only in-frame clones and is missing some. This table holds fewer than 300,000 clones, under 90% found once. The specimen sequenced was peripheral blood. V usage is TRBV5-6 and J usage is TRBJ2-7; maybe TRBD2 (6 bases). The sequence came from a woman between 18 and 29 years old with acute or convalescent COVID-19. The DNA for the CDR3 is TGTGCCAGCAGCTTCGGGGGAGGTGAGGAGCAGTACTTC. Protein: CASSFGGGEEQYF.